What follows are 16 T cell receptor beta chains derived from one specimen sequenced in a study of blood T cell repertoires in COVID-19. Sequenced by immunoSEQ multiplex PCR; TCRdb stores in-frame clones only, minus some. The data contain 150,000 to 200,000 clones, 89% of them seen just once; the ten biggest clones take up approximately 0.8%. The sequenced sample consisted of PBMCs or T cells enriched from blood (not recorded which). The receptors stem from a young woman who had recovered from COVID-19.

There are a few counts of this clone. A junction boundary mismatches the germline segment, possibly from a read error. The rearrangement joins TRBV6-1 to TRBJ2-2, with D possibly TRBD2 on 5 matching bases. Germline V CDR1 and CDR2: MNHNS, SASEGT. This CDR3 spans 14 amino acids. In nucleotides, the CDR3 is TGTGCCGGCAGTGAGGATGAGGCGGGCGGGGAGCTGTTTTTT. This codes for CAGSEDEAGGELFF.

This clone was observed a handful of times. This chain uses TRBV7-9 with TRBJ2-7; D may be TRBD2 (7 bases). V shed 4 bases and J shed 3 bases, with 19 bases lying between them. Germline V gene sequence: CDR1 SEHNR, CDR2 FQNEAQ (reference sequence). CDR3 length: 16 amino acids. Here the CDR3 reads CASSSPVGGGSYEQYF. CDR3 DNA sequence: TGTGCCAGCAGCTCCCCGGTGGGGGGCGGGAGCTACGAGCAGTACTTC.

The J gene is TRBJ1-5, the V gene TRBV7-2; 8 bases agree with TRBD1. The V segment lost 5 bases and the J segment 7 bases; nucleotides outside the gene matches: 7. The germline gives CDR1 SGHTA, CDR2 FQGNSA. CDR3 length: 14 amino acids. The CDR3 is CASSPDRVGQPQHF. The CDR3, as DNA: TGTGCCAGCAGCCCGGACAGGGTCGGGCAGCCCCAGCATTTT.

Many counts were recorded for this clone. The J gene is TRBJ2-7, the V gene TRBV3-1 (or the pseudogene TRBV3-2), with D unresolved. The CDR3 totals 15 residues. V lost 3 bases, J lost 1 base, and 13 bases lay in between. Germline lookup yields CDR1 LGHDT and CDR2 YNNKEL (reference sequence). The DNA of the CDR3 is TGTGCCAGCAGCCACTCTGGAGCCAATTCCTACGAGCAGTACTTC. Translating gives CASSHSGANSYEQYF.

The chain links TRBV5-1 to TRBJ2-3; D is perhaps TRBD1 (6 bases). V dropped 2 bases and J dropped 0 bases, with 10 bases sitting between them. In germline, CDR1 is SGHRS, CDR2 YFSETQ. CDR3 length equals 15 residues. In DNA form, the CDR3 reads TGCGCCAGCAGCTTACAGGGAAGCAGCACAGATACGCAGTATTTT. Translated: CASSLQGSSTDTQYF.

V and J are TRBV9 and TRBJ2-7, with 7 nucleotides matching TRBD2. With 3 bases clipped from V and 2 bases from J, the junction kept 11 bases outside the gene matches. CDR1 and CDR2 (germline): SGDLS, YYNGEE. This CDR3 comprises 16 residues. The CDR3 loop is CASSGPGLGSPYEQYF. The CDR3 DNA is TGTGCCAGCAGCGGCCCCGGACTAGGGTCTCCCTACGAGCAGTACTTC.

The CDR3 DNA reads TGTGCCAGCAGCCCGAGCAGTGACGGCGGTACGCAGTATTTT. Translating gives CASSPSSDGGTQYF. J is TRBJ2-3 and V is TRBV2; the D is unclear. V gave up 6 bases and J gave up 8 bases, with 18 bases separating them. Germline V gives CDR1 SNHLY, CDR2 FYNNEI. The length of the CDR3 is 14 residues.

The V and J genes are TRBV10-2 and TRBJ2-5, with 9 bases aligning to TRBD2. The CDR3 totals 16 residues. The V segment lost 6 bases and the J segment 1 base; nucleotides outside the gene matches: 9. The V gene's germline CDR1 is WSHSY and CDR2 SAAADI. In DNA, the CDR3 is TGCGCCAGCAGCACAGGGACTAGCTGGTCCCAAGAGACCCAGTACTTC. Translating it yields CASSTGTSWSQETQYF.

This chain joins TRBV28 and TRBJ2-1; D perhaps matches TRBD2 (6 bases). The germline CDR1 and CDR2 sequences are MDHEN and SYDVKM. Trimming took off 3 bases at V and 9 bases at J, with 12 bases between the two ends. CDR3 length: 13 amino acids. CDR3 sequence: CASSLAGFGEQFF. The CDR3 nucleotides are TGTGCCAGCAGTTTGGCGGGATTCGGTGAGCAGTTCTTC.

As to this clone: The germline gene is not matched at one end of the junction; a read error may be the cause. V gene TRBV14 combines with J gene TRBJ2-2; TRBD2 matches 13 bases. The CDR3 has 19 residues. The germline V gene encodes CDR1 SGHDN and CDR2 FVKESK. The CDR3 loop is CASSQAGRTSGRAAGELFF. The CDR3 coding sequence is TGTGCTAGCAGCCAAGCAGGGCGGACTAGCGGGAGAGCGGCCGGGGAGCTGTTTTTT.

The chain joins TRBV9 to TRBJ2-1, with 10 bases lining up with TRBD2. V trimming: 1 base; J trimming: 9 bases; junction bases outside the gene matches: 7. CDR3 length: 15 residues. Germline V gene lookup returns CDR1 SGDLS and CDR2 YYNGEE. CDR3 DNA sequence: TGTGCCAGCAGCGTAAGTCTAGCGGGAGTGAGTGAGCAGTTCTTC. Translating it yields CASSVSLAGVSEQFF.

V and J are TRBV5-1 and TRBJ2-2, with 7 bases fitting TRBD1. The junction had 4 bases not matched to a gene; V was cut back by 1 base and J by 4 bases. CDR1 is SGHRS and CDR2 is YFSETQ in the germline V gene. CDR3 length equals 15 residues. Here the CDR3 reads CASSLTAGGTGELFF. The CDR3 nucleotides read TGCGCCAGCAGCTTGACGGCAGGGGGCACCGGGGAGCTGTTTTTT. The full variable domain, with the rest looked up from reference TRBV5-1 and TRBJ2-2, is KAGVTQTPRYLIKTRGQQVTLSCSPISGHRSVSWYQQTPGQGLQFLFEYFSETQRNKGNFPGRFSGRQFSNSRSEMNVSTLELGDSALYLCASSLTAGGTGELFFGEGSRLTVL.

The chain couples TRBV29-1 to TRBJ1-1; TRBD1 might be the D (6 bases). CDR3 length equals 14 residues. Between the trimmed V and J ends, which lost 8 bases and 7 bases, there was a span of 23 bases. Germline assignment: CDR1 SQVTM and CDR2 ANQGSEA. Here the CDR3 DNA reads TGCAGCCCATGCACAGGGTTCACGGTTGGTGAAGCTTTCTTT. The encoded protein is CSPCTGFTVGEAFF.

The V gene is TRBV10-3, the J gene TRBJ2-7, with D tentatively TRBD2 (5 bases). The CDR3 spans 11 residues. V lost 10 bases and J lost 4, with 11 bases in between. Germline lookup yields CDR1 ENHRY and CDR2 SYGVKD. This chain's CDR3 is CATRSGYEQYF. The CDR3 DNA is TGTGCCACCCGGTCGGGGTACGAGCAGTACTTC.

The chain carries TRBV7-9 and TRBJ2-1; 8 bases align to TRBD2. V was pared by 1 base and J by 4 bases, with 6 bases of the junction left unmatched. Per the germline V gene, CDR1 is SEHNR and CDR2 is FQNEAQ (reference sequence). The CDR3 totals 16 residues. In nucleotides, the CDR3 is TGTGCCAGCAGCTTAGGGAGCGGGAGATTATACAATGAGCAGTTCTTC. This codes for CASSLGSGRLYNEQFF.

The chain combines TRBV29-1 with TRBJ1-2; D possibly corresponds to TRBD1 (5 bases). The CDR3 is made up of 13 amino acids. With 1 base removed from V and 4 bases from J, the gap between germline ends came to 10 bases. CDR1 is SQVTM, CDR2 ANQGSEA, per germline. The DNA of the CDR3 is TGCAGCGTTGAAGGCAGGGCCCTCTATGGCTACACCTTC. Protein product: CSVEGRALYGYTF.